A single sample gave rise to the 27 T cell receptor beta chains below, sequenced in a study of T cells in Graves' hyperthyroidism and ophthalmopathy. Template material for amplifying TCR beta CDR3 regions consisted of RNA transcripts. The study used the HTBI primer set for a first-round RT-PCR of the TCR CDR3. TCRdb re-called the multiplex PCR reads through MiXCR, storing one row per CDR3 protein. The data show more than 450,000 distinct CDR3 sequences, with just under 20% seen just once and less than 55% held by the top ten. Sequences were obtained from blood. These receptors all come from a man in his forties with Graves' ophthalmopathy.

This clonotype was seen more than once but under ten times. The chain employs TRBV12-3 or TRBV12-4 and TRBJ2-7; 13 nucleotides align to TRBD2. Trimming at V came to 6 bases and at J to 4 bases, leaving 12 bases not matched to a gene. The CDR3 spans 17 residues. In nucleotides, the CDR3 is TGTGCCAGCAGCTCCCTCCTACTAGCGGGAGGGAGATACGAGCAGTACTTC. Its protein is CASSSLLLAGGRYEQYF.

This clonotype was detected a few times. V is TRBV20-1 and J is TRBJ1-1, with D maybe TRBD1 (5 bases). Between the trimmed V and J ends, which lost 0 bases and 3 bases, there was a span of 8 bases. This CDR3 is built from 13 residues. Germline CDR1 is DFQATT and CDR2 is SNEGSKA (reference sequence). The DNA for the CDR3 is TGCAGTGCTAGAGATAGGGGACACACTGAAGCTTTCTTT. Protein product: CSARDRGHTEAFF.

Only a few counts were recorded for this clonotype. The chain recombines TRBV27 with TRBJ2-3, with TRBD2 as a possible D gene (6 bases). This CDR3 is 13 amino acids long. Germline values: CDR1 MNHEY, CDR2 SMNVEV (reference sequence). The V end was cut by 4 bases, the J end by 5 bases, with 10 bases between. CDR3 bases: TGTGCCAGCAGTTCCCGAGCGGGAGATACGCAGTATTTT. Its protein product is CASSSRAGDTQYF.

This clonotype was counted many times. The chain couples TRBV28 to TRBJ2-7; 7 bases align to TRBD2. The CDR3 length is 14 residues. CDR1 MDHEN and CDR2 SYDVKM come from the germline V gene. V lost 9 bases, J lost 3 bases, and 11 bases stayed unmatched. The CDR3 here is CASSGGAVGYEQYF. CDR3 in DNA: TGTGCCAGTTCGGGGGGAGCGGTGGGCTACGAGCAGTACTTC.

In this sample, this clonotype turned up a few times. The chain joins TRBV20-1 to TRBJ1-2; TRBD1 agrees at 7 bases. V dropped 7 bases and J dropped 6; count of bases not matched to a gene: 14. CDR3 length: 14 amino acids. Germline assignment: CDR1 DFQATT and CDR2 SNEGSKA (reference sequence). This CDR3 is CSGGTAGEGDGYTF. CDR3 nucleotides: TGCAGTGGAGGGACAGCGGGGGAGGGCGATGGCTACACCTTC.

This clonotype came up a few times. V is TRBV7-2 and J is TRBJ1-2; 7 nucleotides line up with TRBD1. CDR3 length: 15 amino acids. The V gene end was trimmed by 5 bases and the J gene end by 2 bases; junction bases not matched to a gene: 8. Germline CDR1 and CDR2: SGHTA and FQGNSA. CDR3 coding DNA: TGTGCCAGCAGCCCAGGGGGACGGGGAAACTATGGCTACACCTTC. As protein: CASSPGGRGNYGYTF. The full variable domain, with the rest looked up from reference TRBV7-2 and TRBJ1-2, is GAGVSQSPSNKVTEKGKDVELRCDPISGHTALYWYRQSLGQGLEFLIYFQGNSAPDKSGLPSDRFSAERTGGSVSTLTIQRTQQEDSAVYLCASSPGGRGNYGYTFGSGTRLTVV.

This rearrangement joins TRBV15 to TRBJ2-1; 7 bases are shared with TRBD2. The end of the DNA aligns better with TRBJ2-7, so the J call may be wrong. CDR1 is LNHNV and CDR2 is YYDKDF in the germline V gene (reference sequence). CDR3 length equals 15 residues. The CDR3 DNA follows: TGTGCCACCAGCAGAGATTGGGGGGGGGGAAATGAGCAGTACTTC. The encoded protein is CATSRDWGGGNEQYF.

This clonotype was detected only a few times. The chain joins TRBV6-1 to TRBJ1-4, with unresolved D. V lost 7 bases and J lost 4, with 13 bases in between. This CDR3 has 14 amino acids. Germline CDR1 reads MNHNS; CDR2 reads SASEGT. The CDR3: CASNSWVLNEKLFF. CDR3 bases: TGTGCCAGCAATAGTTGGGTACTTAATGAAAAACTGTTTTTT.

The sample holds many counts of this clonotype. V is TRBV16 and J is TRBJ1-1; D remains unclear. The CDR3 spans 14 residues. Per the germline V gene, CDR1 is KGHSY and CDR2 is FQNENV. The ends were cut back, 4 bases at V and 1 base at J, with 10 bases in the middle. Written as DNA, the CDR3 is TGTGCCAGCAGCCCGACACGAACGAACACTGAAGCTTTCTTT. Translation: CASSPTRTNTEAFF.

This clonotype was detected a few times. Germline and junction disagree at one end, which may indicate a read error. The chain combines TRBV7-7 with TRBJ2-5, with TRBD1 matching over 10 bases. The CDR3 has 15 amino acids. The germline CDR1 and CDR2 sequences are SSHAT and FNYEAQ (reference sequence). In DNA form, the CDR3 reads TGTGCTAGCAGCTTAGACCGGGACAGGGGAGAGACCCAGTACTTC. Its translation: CASSLDRDRGETQYF.

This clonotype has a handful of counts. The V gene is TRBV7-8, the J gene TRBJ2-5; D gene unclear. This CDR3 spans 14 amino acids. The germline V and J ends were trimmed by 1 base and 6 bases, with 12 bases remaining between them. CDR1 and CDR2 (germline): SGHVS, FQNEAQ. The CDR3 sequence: CASSLGPSFKTQYF. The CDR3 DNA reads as TGTGCCAGCAGCTTAGGGCCCTCGTTTAAGACCCAGTACTTC.

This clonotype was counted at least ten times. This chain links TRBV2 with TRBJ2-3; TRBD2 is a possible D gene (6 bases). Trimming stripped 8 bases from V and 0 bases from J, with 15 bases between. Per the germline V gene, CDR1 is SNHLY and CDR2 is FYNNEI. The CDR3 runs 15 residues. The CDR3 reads CASQFSAGSTDTQYF. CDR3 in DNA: TGTGCCAGCCAATTTTCGGCGGGGAGCACAGATACGCAGTATTTT.

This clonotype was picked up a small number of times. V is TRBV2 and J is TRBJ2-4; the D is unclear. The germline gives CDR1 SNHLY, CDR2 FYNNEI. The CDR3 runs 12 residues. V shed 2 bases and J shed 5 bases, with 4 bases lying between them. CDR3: CASSEWENIQYF. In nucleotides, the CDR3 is TGTGCCAGCAGTGAATGGGAAAACATTCAGTACTTC.

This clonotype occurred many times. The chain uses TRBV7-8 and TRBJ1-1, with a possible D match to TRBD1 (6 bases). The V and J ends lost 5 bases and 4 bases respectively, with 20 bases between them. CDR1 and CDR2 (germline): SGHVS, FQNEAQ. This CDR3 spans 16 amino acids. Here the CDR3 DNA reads TGTGCCAGCAGCCCCCTTAACAGGGAGGCTGGCACTGAAGCTTTCTTT. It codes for CASSPLNREAGTEAFF.

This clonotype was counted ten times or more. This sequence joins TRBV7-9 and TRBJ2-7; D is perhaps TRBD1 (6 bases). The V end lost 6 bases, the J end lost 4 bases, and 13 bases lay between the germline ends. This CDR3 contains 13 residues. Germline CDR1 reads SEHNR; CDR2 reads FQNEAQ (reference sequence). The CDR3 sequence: CASSSQQGYEQYF. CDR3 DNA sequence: TGTGCCAGCAGTTCTCAGCAGGGGTACGAGCAGTACTTC.

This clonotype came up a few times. The CDR3 protein is CASTSEGYEQYF. DNA of the CDR3: TGTGCCAGCACCTCCGAGGGATACGAGCAGTACTTC. The chain employs TRBV6-2 or TRBV6-3 and TRBJ2-7, with D maybe TRBD2 (5 bases). Germline loops: CDR1 MNHEY, CDR2 SVGEGT. The CDR3 runs 12 residues. V was trimmed by 7 bases and J by 4 bases, leaving 11 bases between them.

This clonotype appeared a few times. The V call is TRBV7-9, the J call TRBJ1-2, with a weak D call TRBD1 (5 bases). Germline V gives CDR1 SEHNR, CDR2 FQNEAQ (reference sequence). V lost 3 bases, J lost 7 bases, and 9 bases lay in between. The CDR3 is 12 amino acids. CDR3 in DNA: TGTGCCAGCAGCTTCCGGGGGACTGGCTACACCTTC. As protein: CASSFRGTGYTF.

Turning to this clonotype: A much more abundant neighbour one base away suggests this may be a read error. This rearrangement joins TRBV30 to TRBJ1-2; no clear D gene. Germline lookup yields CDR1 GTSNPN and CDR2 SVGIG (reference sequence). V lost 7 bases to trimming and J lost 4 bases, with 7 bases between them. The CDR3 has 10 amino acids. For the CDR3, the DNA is TGTGCCTTTGGCAGCTATGGCTACACCTTC. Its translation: CAFGSYGYTF.

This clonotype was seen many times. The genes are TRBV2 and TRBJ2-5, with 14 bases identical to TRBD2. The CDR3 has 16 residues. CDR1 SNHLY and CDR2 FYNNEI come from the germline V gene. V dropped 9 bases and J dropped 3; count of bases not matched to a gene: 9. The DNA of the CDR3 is TGTGCCAGTGAGTTGCCGGGACTAGCGGGAGAAGAGACCCAGTACTTC. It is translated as CASELPGLAGEETQYF.

The CDR3 region has the DNA TGTGCCAGCAGGGCTACCCAGACCTACGAGCAGTACTTC. Translating gives CASRATQTYEQYF. J is TRBJ2-7 and V is TRBV6-1, with D hard to call. Germline CDR1 is MNHNS and CDR2 is SASEGT. V was trimmed by 6 bases and J by 2 bases, leaving 11 bases between them. The CDR3 runs 13 residues.

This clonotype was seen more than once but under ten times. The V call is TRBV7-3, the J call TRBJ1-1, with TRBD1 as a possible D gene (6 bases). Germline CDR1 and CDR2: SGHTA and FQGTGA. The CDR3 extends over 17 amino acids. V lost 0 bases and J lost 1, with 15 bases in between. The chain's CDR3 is CASSLTPQRQANTEAFF. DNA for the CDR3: TGTGCCAGCAGCTTAACCCCCCAACGACAGGCGAACACTGAAGCTTTCTTT.

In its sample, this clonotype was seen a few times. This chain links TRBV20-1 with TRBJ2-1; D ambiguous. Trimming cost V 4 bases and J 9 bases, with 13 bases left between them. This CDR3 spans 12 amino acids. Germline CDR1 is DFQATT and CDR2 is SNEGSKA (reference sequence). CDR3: CSAIRLDVEQFF. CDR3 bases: TGCAGTGCTATTCGGCTAGACGTTGAGCAGTTCTTC.

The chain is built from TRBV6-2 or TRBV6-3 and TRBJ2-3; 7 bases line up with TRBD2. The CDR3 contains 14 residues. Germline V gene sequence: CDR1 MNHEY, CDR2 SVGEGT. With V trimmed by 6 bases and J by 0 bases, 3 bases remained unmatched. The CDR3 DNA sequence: TGTGCCAGCAGGATGGGGGGGAGCACAGATACGCAGTATTTT. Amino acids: CASRMGGSTDTQYF.

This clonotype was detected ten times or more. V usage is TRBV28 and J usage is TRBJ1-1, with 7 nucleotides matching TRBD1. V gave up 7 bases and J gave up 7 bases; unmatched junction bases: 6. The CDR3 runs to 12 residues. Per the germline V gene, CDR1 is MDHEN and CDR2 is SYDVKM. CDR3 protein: CASTTDRVEAFF. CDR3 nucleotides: TGTGCCAGCACCACTGACAGGGTTGAAGCTTTCTTT.

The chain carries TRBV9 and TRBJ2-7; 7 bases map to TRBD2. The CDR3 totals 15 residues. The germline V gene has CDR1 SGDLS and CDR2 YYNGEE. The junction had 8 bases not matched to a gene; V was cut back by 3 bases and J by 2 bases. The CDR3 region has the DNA TGTGCCAGCAGCGCGGGGGGAGGGATCACCTACGAGCAGTACTTC. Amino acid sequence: CASSAGGGITYEQYF.

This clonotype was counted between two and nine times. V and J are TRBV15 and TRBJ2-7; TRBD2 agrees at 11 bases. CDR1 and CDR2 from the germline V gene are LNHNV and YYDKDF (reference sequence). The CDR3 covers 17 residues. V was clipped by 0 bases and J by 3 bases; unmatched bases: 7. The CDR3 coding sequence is TGTGCCACCAGCAGAGATAGGCTAGCGGGAGGCAGCTACGAGCAGTACTTC. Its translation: CATSRDRLAGGSYEQYF. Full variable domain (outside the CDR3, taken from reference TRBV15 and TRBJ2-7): DAMVIQNPRYQVTQFGKPVTLSCSQTLNHNVMYWYQQKSSQAPKLLFHYYDKDFNNEADTPDNFQSRRPNTSFCFLDIRSPGLGDTAMYLCATSRDRLAGGSYEQYFGPGTRLTVT.

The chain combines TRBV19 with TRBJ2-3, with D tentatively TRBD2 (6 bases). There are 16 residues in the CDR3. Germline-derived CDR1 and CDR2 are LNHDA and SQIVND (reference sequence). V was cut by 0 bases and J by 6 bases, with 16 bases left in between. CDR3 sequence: CASSIDVTGVFDTQYF. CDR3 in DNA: TGTGCCAGTAGTATAGATGTAACGGGAGTTTTCGATACGCAGTATTTT.